The 25 T cell receptor beta chains in this list originate from one sample, sequenced in a study of tumor and adjacent non-tumor tissue in lung cancer. The library came from three nested PCR rounds adapted from ARM-PCR protocols. TCRdb reanalysed the multiplex PCR reads using MiXCR and keeps one entry per CDR3 protein. The repertoire holds around 79,000 distinct CDR3 sequences, with around 70% as singletons. This sample's RNA came from whole unsorted tissue. Input material: lung tumor tissue. All receptors come from a woman in her 40s with non-small cell lung cancer.

Notes on this clonotype: This may arise from a read error, as a much more abundant clone is one base away. This sequence joins TRBV5-8 and TRBJ2-5, with D unresolved. Germline V gene sequence: CDR1 SGHTS, CDR2 YDEGEE. The CDR3 totals 13 residues. The germline V and J ends were trimmed by 4 bases and 5 bases, with 12 bases remaining between them. Here the CDR3 reads CASSASVVETQYF. The CDR3 region has the DNA TGTGCCAGCAGCGCCTCAGTGGTGGAGACCCAGTACTTC.

The CDR3 DNA is TGCAGCCTTCACGTCACTAGCGGGGGGGGTAATGAGCAGTTCTTC. Protein sequence: CSLHVTSGGGNEQFF. This chain uses TRBV29-1 with TRBJ2-1; TRBD2 matches 13 bases. CDR1 is SQVTM, CDR2 ANQGSEA, per germline. This CDR3 spans 15 amino acids. The junction had 11 bases not matched to a gene; V was cut back by 8 bases and J by 7 bases.

With regard to this clonotype: One end of the junction is discordant with germline, which a read error may explain. The V gene is TRBV4-2, the J gene TRBJ2-7, with 8 positions matching TRBD2. Germline values: CDR1 LGHNA, CDR2 YNFKEQ. The CDR3 has 16 residues. The CDR3 sequence is CASSQTTSERAYKQYF. CDR3 DNA: TGTGCCAGCAGCCAGACGACTAGCGAGAGGGCCTACAAGCAGTACTTC.

This clonotype came up many times. The gene calls are TRBV7-9 and TRBJ2-7; TRBD2 agrees at 11 bases. V lost 1 base, J lost 3 bases, and 2 bases stayed unmatched. From germline, CDR1 is SEHNR and CDR2 FQNEAQ (reference sequence). This CDR3 has 15 amino acids. The CDR3 protein is CASSLGGTSGYEQYF. The DNA for the CDR3 is TGTGCCAGCAGCTTAGGGGGGACTAGCGGCTACGAGCAGTACTTC.

About this clonotype: The conserved final phenylalanine or tryptophan is absent from the CDR3, which likely points to a read error. It is unclear where the CDR3 begins or ends on the DNA, so no DNA is shown, and the CDR3 is as TCRdb lists it. The chain has TRBV29-1 and TRBJ1-2. The CDR3 contains 14 residues when both ends are counted. From germline, CDR1 is SQVTM and CDR2 ANQGSEA. CDR3 loop: CSVEIFVSMQGYIS.

This clonotype was recorded once. No conserved phenylalanine or tryptophan is present at the end of the CDR3, so a read error is the likely explanation. The chain combines TRBV28 with TRBJ2-6; D remains ambiguous. Germline values: CDR1 MDHEN, CDR2 SYDVKM. The V and J ends lost 7 bases and 4 bases respectively, with 17 bases between them. This CDR3 spans 16 amino acids. The DNA for the CDR3 is TGTGCCAGCACCACTGGGGTGGGTTTGGGGGCCAACGTCCTGACTCTC. Its protein product is CASTTGVGLGANVLTL.

The V gene is TRBV6-1, the J gene TRBJ2-3; tentatively, D is TRBD2 (6 bases). This CDR3 is built from 16 residues. V was pared by 8 bases and J by 2 bases, with 20 bases between. Germline-derived CDR1 and CDR2 are MNHNS and SASEGT. The CDR3 region is CASGIIAVGDTDTQYF. For the CDR3, the DNA is TGTGCCAGCGGTATCATAGCGGTGGGGGACACAGATACGCAGTATTTT.

This chain uses TRBV20-1 with TRBJ1-5; a weak D match, TRBD1 (6 bases). The CDR3 has 16 residues. V lost 6 bases, J lost 9 bases, and 27 bases lay in between. CDR1 is DFQATT and CDR2 is SNEGSKA in the germline V gene (reference sequence). The CDR3 protein is CSAIPPGQPPGGPQHF. CDR3 DNA sequence: TGCAGTGCCATACCCCCCGGACAGCCGCCGGGGGGGCCCCAGCATTTT.

This clonotype appeared a few times. This could be a read error, since a much larger clone is one nucleotide away. The CDR3 does not close with the conserved phenylalanine or tryptophan, likely indicating a read error. The rearrangement uses TRBV10-1 and TRBJ2-7, with D perhaps matching TRBD2 (6 bases). V was shortened by 5 bases and J by 2 bases, with 13 bases between the two germline ends. The germline gives CDR1 WNHNN, CDR2 SYGVQD (reference sequence). The CDR3 length is 14 residues. CDR3 in amino acids: CASSSTEGPYEQYI. The CDR3 DNA is TGCGCCAGCAGTTCGACGGAGGGCCCCTACGAGCAGTACATC.

Details on this clonotype: A much larger clone lies a single base off, so this may be a read error. The genes are TRBV6-5 and TRBJ2-7, with TRBD2 as a possible D gene (6 bases). The CDR3 is 16 residues long. Germline values: CDR1 MNHEY, CDR2 SVGAGI. The ends were cut back, 10 bases at V and 3 bases at J, with 25 bases in the middle. CDR3 nucleotides: TGTGCCATCAGGCCGTCCGTGGATCTAGCGAGCTACGAGCAGTACTTC. Translated, it gives CAIRPSVDLASYEQYF.

This clonotype has a handful of counts. A much more abundant neighbour one base away suggests this may be a read error. The J gene is TRBJ2-7, the V gene TRBV5-4; 9 nucleotides agree with TRBD1. The CDR3 extends over 14 amino acids. The germline gives CDR1 SGHNT, CDR2 YYREEE (reference sequence). After removal of 4 bases from V and 7 bases from J, the junction contained 9 bases not matched to a gene. The DNA for the CDR3 is TGTGCCAGCAGCATGGGGACAGGGATCGGAGAGCAGTACTTC. Protein product: CASSMGTGIGEQYF. The full variable domain, with the rest looked up from reference TRBV5-4 and TRBJ2-7, is ETGVTQSPTHLIKTRGQQVTLRCSSQSGHNTVSWYQQALGQGPQFIFQYYREEENGRGNFPPRFSGLQFPNYSSELNVNALELDDSALYLCASSMGTGIGEQYFGPGTRLTVT.

As concerns this clonotype: The CDR3 carries no conserved terminal phenylalanine or tryptophan, so it likely arises from a read error. This chain uses TRBV11-2 with TRBJ1-4; D ambiguous. Germline loops: CDR1 SGHAT, CDR2 FQNNGV. The CDR3 has 19 amino acids. CDR3 nucleotides: TGTGACAGTAGCCCCAACTTGAAGGTAGCCCCAAGAGCTAATGAAAAACTGTTTTAT. Its protein product is CDSSPNLKVAPRANEKLFY.

The rearrangement uses TRBV29-1 and TRBJ2-3; a possible D gene is TRBD2 (5 bases). The CDR3 consists of 16 residues. Germline assignment: CDR1 SQVTM and CDR2 ANQGSEA. V gave up 5 bases and J gave up 3 bases, with 21 bases separating them. Here the CDR3 reads CSVHGHRLLATDTQYF. The CDR3 nucleotides are TGCAGCGTTCATGGCCACCGACTATTAGCGACAGATACGCAGTATTTT.

V gene TRBV4-2 combines with J gene TRBJ2-3; 11 bases are a match to TRBD2. This CDR3 is 19 amino acids long. Germline V gives CDR1 LGHNA, CDR2 YNFKEQ. V was clipped by 4 bases and J by 6 bases; unmatched bases: 18. CDR3 sequence (DNA): TGTGCCAGCAGCCCGCGAGTCTGGGGGTTAGCGGGAGGGTCCGATACGCAGTATTTT. Translating gives CASSPRVWGLAGGSDTQYF.

As concerns this clonotype: Since a much larger clone is just one base distant, this may be a read error. The gene calls are TRBV20-1 and TRBJ2-5; 7 nucleotides match TRBD2. CDR3 length: 12 residues. CDR1 and CDR2 (germline): DFQATT, SNEGSKA (reference sequence). The CDR3 loop is CRVGTTSETQYF. The CDR3 region has the DNA TGCAGAGTCGGGACTACCTCAGAGACCCAGTACTTC.

Details on this clonotype: With a much larger clone just one base away, this may be a read error. CDR3 in amino acids: CASSPQGGYGYTF. The CDR3 DNA reads as TGTGCCAGCAGCCCACAGGGGGGCTATGGCTACACCTTC. The chain uses TRBV7-9 and TRBJ1-2, with 8 bases fitting TRBD1. The germline V gene encodes CDR1 SEHNR and CDR2 FQNEAQ (reference sequence). After removal of 5 bases from V and 4 bases from J, the junction contained 3 bases not matched to a gene. The CDR3 covers 13 residues.

This clonotype was observed many times. This rearrangement joins TRBV29-1 to TRBJ2-1; D ambiguous. Germline V gives CDR1 SQVTM, CDR2 ANQGSEA. Trimming shortened V by 3 bases and J by 7 bases, and 10 bases separated the two germline ends. The CDR3 runs 12 residues. This CDR3 is CSVDGVANEQFF. Here the CDR3 DNA reads TGCAGCGTTGATGGCGTAGCAAATGAGCAGTTCTTC.

This clonotype was picked up many times. The J gene is TRBJ2-3, the V gene TRBV20-1; possibly TRBD2 for D (6 bases). Germline-derived CDR1 and CDR2 are DFQATT and SNEGSKA (reference sequence). V shed 6 bases and J shed 2 bases, with 15 bases lying between them. The CDR3 sequence is 14 residues long. The CDR3: CSACRGSLTDTQYF. Here the CDR3 DNA reads TGCAGTGCCTGTCGGGGGTCTCTCACAGATACGCAGTATTTT.

Concerning this clonotype: A read error may produce the germline difference seen at one junction end. This rearrangement joins TRBV5-1 to TRBJ2-1; D call uncertain. Germline assignment: CDR1 SGHRS and CDR2 YFSETQ. The CDR3 is 15 residues long. Here the CDR3 DNA reads TGCGCCGGCAGGTCCGGGTCTTACTCCTACAATGAGGAGTTCTTC. Residues: CAGRSGSYSYNEEFF.

This chain links TRBV4-1 with TRBJ1-6; D remains ambiguous. CDR1 MGHRA and CDR2 YSYEKL come from the germline V gene. Trimming cost V 3 bases and J 7 bases, with 4 bases left between them. The CDR3 runs to 12 residues. The CDR3 bases are TGCGCCAGCAGCCACTTGAATTCACCCCTCCACTTT. It encodes CASSHLNSPLHF.

Note on this clonotype: A junction boundary mismatches the germline segment, possibly from a read error. The gene calls are TRBV19 and TRBJ2-1, with 11 bases matching TRBD1. Germline-derived CDR1 and CDR2 are LNHDA and SQIVND (reference sequence). CDR3 length: 15 residues. This CDR3 is CAISRGQGAGNEQFF. In DNA, the CDR3 is TGTGCCATTAGTCGCGGACAGGGGGCAGGGAATGAGCAGTTCTTC.

This clonotype was counted a few times. This may be a read error, as it is one base from a much larger clone. This chain connects TRBV6-1 to TRBJ2-5; TRBD1 is a possible D gene (5 bases). The CDR3 has 13 amino acids. Trimming removed 10 bases at V and 4 bases at J, with 16 bases between. CDR1 and CDR2 (germline): MNHNS, SASEGT. The DNA for the CDR3 is TGTGCCACACAGGATGGGTCGATAGAGACCCAGTACTTC. Translating it yields CATQDGSIETQYF.

V is TRBV11-2 and J is TRBJ2-1, with D hard to call. The CDR3 consists of 14 residues. The ends were cut back, 5 bases at V and 13 bases at J, with 21 bases in the middle. The germline CDR1 and CDR2 sequences are SGHAT and FQNNGV. The CDR3 protein is CASSIPGAVCEQFF. DNA of the CDR3: TGTGCCAGCAGCATCCCAGGAGCCGTGTGTGAACAGTTCTTC.

This clonotype was detected only a few times. Germline is not matched at one junction end, which may reflect a read error. The chain carries TRBV6-5 and TRBJ1-5; 7 bases match TRBD1. The CDR3 length is 15 residues. Germline CDR1 is MNHEY and CDR2 is SVGAGI. CDR3 loop: CVSSYSTGNDQPQHF. The CDR3 DNA sequence: TGTGTCAGCAGTTACTCGACAGGGAATGATCAGCCACAGCATTTT.

This clonotype was seen at least ten times. The chain carries TRBV30 and TRBJ1-5; D not resolved. From germline, CDR1 is GTSNPN and CDR2 SVGIG (reference sequence). The CDR3 extends over 13 amino acids. With 1 base removed from V and 4 bases from J, the gap between germline ends came to 8 bases. In DNA, the CDR3 is TGTGCCTGGAGTGGAGCGGGGAATCAGCCCCAGCATTTT. It yields the protein CAWSGAGNQPQHF.